This T cell receptor (beta chain) originates from a study of vaccination and CD4 T cells after COVID-19. For the study at large: Stimuli were overlapping spike peptide pools of SARS-CoV-2 and three common cold coronaviruses (HCoV-NL63, HCoV-OC43, HCoV-229E).

Per the germline V gene, CDR1 is DFQATT and CDR2 is SNEGSKA (reference sequence). The ends lost 1 base at V and 7 bases at J; junction bases unmatched: 8. The CDR3 covers 14 residues. The treatment is: roughly 10-day PBMC culture with coronavirus spike peptide pools or control peptides (ViraFEST assay). One should note that the unexposed donor's CD4+ T cells were collected before the COVID-19 pandemic (2011-2018). Of note for this clonotype: Antigen: not known.

Oncomine TCR Beta short-read sequencing was applied to DNA from cultured CD4+ T cells. TCRdb called the PCR reads again in MiXCR, with one record for every CDR3 protein. This sample has 9,600 or so distinct CDR3 sequences, with around 48% found just once. This TCR was sampled from a human donor in good health. Sequencing was done on a sample of CD4+ T cells from blood, cultured in vitro. The chain has TRBV20-1 and TRBJ1-1; the match to TRBD1 covers 8 bases. The CDR3, as DNA: TGCAGTGCTAGAGTCCGCAGGGGGCCGGGTGAAGCTTTCTTT. Encoded protein: CSARVRRGPGEAFF.